The rows below give T cell receptor beta chains drawn from one sample of a study of cytomegalovirus exposure and HLA in healthy donors. Generated by immunoSEQ multiplex PCR, the TCRdb table keeps only in-frame clones and is missing some. This repertoire shows 200,000 to 300,000 clones, approximately 90% found once; its top ten account for 2.6%. Source material: PBMCs. These receptors were obtained from a man aged 18 to 35 in good health and CMV-seronegative. Both conserved end residues are part of each CDR3. The order of the fields is V gene, D gene, clone size, J gene, CDR3 protein, CDR3 DNA. The D gene is left open where the match is weak. Clone size appears in some rows only: once, few, many, or a class for an expanded clone.

v_gene: TRBV19; d_gene: .; abundance: .; j_gene: TRBJ1-5; CDR3aa: CASRRNSNQPQHF; CDR3nt: TGTGCCAGTAGGCGAAATAGCAATCAGCCCCAGCATTTT
v_gene: TRBV5-6; d_gene: TRBD1; abundance: .; j_gene: TRBJ1-1; CDR3aa: CASSSDREGRAEAFF; CDR3nt: TGTGCCAGCAGCTCGGACAGGGAAGGGCGGGCTGAAGCTTTCTTT
v_gene: TRBV2; d_gene: TRBD2; abundance: .; j_gene: TRBJ2-5; CDR3aa: CASRSGGEEETQYF; CDR3nt: TGTGCCAGCCGGAGCGGGGGTGAGGAAGAGACCCAGTACTTC
v_gene: TRBV27; d_gene: .; abundance: .; j_gene: TRBJ2-6; CDR3aa: CASRPIGGANVLTF; CDR3nt: TGTGCCAGCAGACCCATCGGGGGGGCCAACGTCCTGACTTTC
v_gene: TRBV2; d_gene: TRBD2; abundance: .; j_gene: TRBJ2-1; CDR3aa: CASSEILAGGPNEQFF; CDR3nt: TGTGCCAGCAGTGAAATACTAGCGGGGGGGCCTAATGAGCAGTTCTTC
v_gene: TRBV28; d_gene: TRBD2; abundance: .; j_gene: TRBJ2-7; CDR3aa: CASSPRLAGDEQYF; CDR3nt: TGTGCCAGCAGTCCCCGTCTCGCGGGAGACGAGCAGTACTTC
v_gene: TRBV7-9; d_gene: .; abundance: .; j_gene: TRBJ2-7; CDR3aa: CASSLAPGSDYEQYF; CDR3nt: TGTGCCAGCAGCTTAGCACCGGGTTCAGACTACGAGCAGTACTTC
v_gene: TRBV9; d_gene: .; abundance: .; j_gene: TRBJ1-2; CDR3aa: CASSVGGTAAPYGYTF; CDR3nt: TGTGCCAGCAGCGTAGGAGGAACCGCGGCGCCCTATGGCTACACCTTC
v_gene: TRBV6-5; d_gene: TRBD1; abundance: .; j_gene: TRBJ2-3; CDR3aa: CASSSPTGWGTDTQYF; CDR3nt: TGTGCCAGCAGTTCCCCGACAGGGTGGGGCACAGATACGCAGTATTTT
v_gene: TRBV6-6; d_gene: .; abundance: few; j_gene: TRBJ1-2; CDR3aa: CASSWADLGYTF; CDR3nt: TGTGCCAGCAGTTGGGCCGATCTGGGCTACACCTTC
v_gene: TRBV10-3; d_gene: TRBD2; abundance: .; j_gene: TRBJ2-1; CDR3aa: CAISIRTSGVNEQFF; CDR3nt: TGTGCCATCAGTATTCGGACTAGCGGGGTTAATGAGCAGTTCTTC
v_gene: TRBV6-6; d_gene: TRBD1; abundance: .; j_gene: TRBJ1-2; CDR3aa: CASSFFPGQGNGYTF; CDR3nt: TGTGCCAGCAGCTTTTTTCCGGGACAGGGTAACGGCTACACCTTC
v_gene: TRBV7-8; d_gene: TRBD2; abundance: .; j_gene: TRBJ2-1; CDR3aa: CASSIRLAGGHTYYNEQFF; CDR3nt: TGTGCCAGCAGCATCCGACTAGCGGGGGGGCACACTTACTACAATGAGCAGTTCTTC
v_gene: TRBV14; d_gene: .; abundance: .; j_gene: TRBJ2-2; CDR3aa: CASSRLAGAGELFF; CDR3nt: TGTGCCAGCAGCCGACTAGCAGGGGCCGGGGAGCTGTTTTTT
v_gene: TRBV29-1; d_gene: .; abundance: .; j_gene: TRBJ2-7; CDR3aa: CSVEDWPGAREQYF; CDR3nt: TGCAGCGTTGAAGATTGGCCGGGAGCGAGGGAGCAGTACTTC
v_gene: TRBV6-1; d_gene: TRBD2; abundance: .; j_gene: TRBJ2-1; CDR3aa: CASSETSGILNEQFF; CDR3nt: TGTGCCAGCAGTGAGACTAGCGGGATCCTTAATGAGCAGTTCTTC
v_gene: TRBV7-9; d_gene: .; abundance: .; j_gene: TRBJ1-2; CDR3aa: CASRLDSLYGYTF; CDR3nt: TGTGCCAGCAGACTCGACAGCCTCTATGGCTACACCTTC
v_gene: TRBV30; d_gene: .; abundance: once; j_gene: TRBJ2-1; CDR3aa: CAWASVSSYNEQFF; CDR3nt: TGTGCCTGGGCTAGCGTTAGCTCCTACAATGAGCAGTTCTTC
v_gene: TRBV28; d_gene: TRBD1; abundance: .; j_gene: TRBJ2-7; CDR3aa: CASSPRTGGYYEQYF; CDR3nt: TGTGCCAGCAGTCCCCGGACAGGGGGCTACTACGAGCAGTACTTC
v_gene: TRBV29-1; d_gene: TRBD1; abundance: .; j_gene: TRBJ2-5; CDR3aa: CSVDRGRRETQYF; CDR3nt: TGCAGCGTTGACAGGGGGCGCAGAGAGACCCAGTACTTC
v_gene: TRBV2; d_gene: TRBD1; abundance: .; j_gene: TRBJ1-2; CDR3aa: CASRAGQGLTNYGYTF; CDR3nt: TGTGCCAGCAGGGCGGGACAGGGCCTTACTAACTATGGCTACACCTTC
v_gene: TRBV30; d_gene: .; abundance: .; j_gene: TRBJ1-3; CDR3aa: CAWTGSGNTIYF; CDR3nt: TGTGCCTGGACAGGTTCTGGAAACACCATATATTTT
v_gene: TRBV19; d_gene: TRBD1; abundance: .; j_gene: TRBJ2-7; CDR3aa: CASSMAGTGVYEQYF; CDR3nt: TGTGCCAGTAGTATGGCCGGGACAGGAGTTTACGAGCAGTACTTC
v_gene: TRBV6-6; d_gene: .; abundance: .; j_gene: TRBJ2-5; CDR3aa: CASTHRERQETQYF; CDR3nt: TGTGCCAGCACTCACAGGGAAAGGCAAGAGACCCAGTACTTC
v_gene: TRBV20-1; d_gene: .; abundance: .; j_gene: TRBJ1-2; CDR3aa: CSAQQGNGYTF; CDR3nt: TGCAGTGCCCAACAGGGTAATGGCTACACCTTC
v_gene: TRBV7-9; d_gene: .; abundance: .; j_gene: TRBJ2-3; CDR3aa: CASSLGWAPRTDTQYF; CDR3nt: TGTGCCAGCAGCTTAGGGTGGGCACCCCGCACAGATACGCAGTATTTT
v_gene: TRBV5-6; d_gene: .; abundance: .; j_gene: TRBJ2-1; CDR3aa: CASSLEGGFSYNEQFF; CDR3nt: TGTGCCAGCAGCTTGGAGGGGGGGTTCTCCTACAATGAGCAGTTCTTC
v_gene: TRBV27; d_gene: .; abundance: .; j_gene: TRBJ1-2; CDR3aa: CASSLLPPGTRYGYTF; CDR3nt: TGTGCCAGCAGTCTCCTCCCCCCAGGGACTAGGTATGGCTACACCTTC
v_gene: TRBV2; d_gene: TRBD1; abundance: .; j_gene: TRBJ1-1; CDR3aa: CASSRTGRTEAFF; CDR3nt: TGTGCCAGCAGCAGGACAGGACGGACTGAAGCTTTCTTT
v_gene: TRBV28; d_gene: .; abundance: .; j_gene: TRBJ2-4; CDR3aa: CASSVPPGIQYF; CDR3nt: TGTGCCAGCAGCGTCCCCCCCGGCATTCAGTACTTC
v_gene: TRBV7-2; d_gene: TRBD1; abundance: .; j_gene: TRBJ1-1; CDR3aa: CASSLGQETEAFF; CDR3nt: TGTGCCAGCAGCCTTGGACAGGAGACTGAAGCTTTCTTT
v_gene: TRBV27; d_gene: TRBD2; abundance: .; j_gene: TRBJ2-7; CDR3aa: CASSFSSGTRSYEQYF; CDR3nt: TGTGCCAGCAGCTTCAGTTCCGGGACTAGGTCCTACGAGCAGTACTTC
v_gene: TRBV30; d_gene: .; abundance: few; j_gene: TRBJ1-2; CDR3aa: CAWSSVSGYTF; CDR3nt: TGTGCCTGGAGTAGTGTCAGTGGCTACACCTTC
v_gene: TRBV4-3; d_gene: .; abundance: .; j_gene: TRBJ2-5; CDR3aa: CASSQASGQETQYF; CDR3nt: TGCGCCAGCAGCCAAGCATCCGGTCAAGAGACCCAGTACTTC
v_gene: TRBV5-1; d_gene: .; abundance: .; j_gene: TRBJ2-1; CDR3aa: CASNSDSYNEQFF; CDR3nt: TGCGCCAGCAACTCGGACAGCTACAATGAGCAGTTCTTC
v_gene: TRBV30; d_gene: TRBD1; abundance: .; j_gene: TRBJ2-7; CDR3aa: CAWSVVTGKTEQYF; CDR3nt: TGTGCCTGGAGTGTTGTGACAGGGAAAACCGAGCAGTACTTC
v_gene: TRBV7-3; d_gene: .; abundance: .; j_gene: TRBJ2-1; CDR3aa: CASSLLNSRGANEQFF; CDR3nt: TGTGCCAGCAGCTTACTCAATTCCCGTGGGGCTAATGAGCAGTTCTTC
v_gene: TRBV15; d_gene: .; abundance: .; j_gene: TRBJ1-5; CDR3aa: CATQKISNQPQHF; CDR3nt: TGTGCCACTCAGAAAATTAGCAATCAGCCCCAGCATTTT
v_gene: TRBV4-1; d_gene: .; abundance: .; j_gene: TRBJ2-7; CDR3aa: CASSQGVTRATYEQYF; CDR3nt: TGCGCCAGCAGCCAAGGGGTGACTAGGGCGACCTACGAGCAGTACTTC
v_gene: TRBV19; d_gene: TRBD2; abundance: .; j_gene: TRBJ2-3; CDR3aa: CASSMGLAGGPWGDTQYF; CDR3nt: TGTGCCAGTAGTATGGGGCTAGCGGGAGGGCCGTGGGGAGATACGCAGTATTTT
v_gene: TRBV6-1; d_gene: TRBD2; abundance: .; j_gene: TRBJ2-7; CDR3aa: CASRGLAGVEQYF; CDR3nt: TGTGCCAGCAGGGGACTAGCGGGAGTTGAGCAGTACTTC